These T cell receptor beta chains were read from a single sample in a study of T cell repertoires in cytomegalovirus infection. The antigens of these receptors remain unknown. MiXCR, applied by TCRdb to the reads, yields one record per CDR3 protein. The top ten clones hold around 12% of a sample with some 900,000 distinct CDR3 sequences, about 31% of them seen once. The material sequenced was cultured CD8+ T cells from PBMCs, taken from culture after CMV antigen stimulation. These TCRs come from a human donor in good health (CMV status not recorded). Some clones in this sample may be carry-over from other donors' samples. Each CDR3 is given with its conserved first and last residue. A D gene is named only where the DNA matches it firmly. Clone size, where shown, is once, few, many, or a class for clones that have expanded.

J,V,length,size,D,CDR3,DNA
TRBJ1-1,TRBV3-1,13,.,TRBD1,CASSPGTGREAFF,TGTGCCAGCAGCCCCGGGACAGGCCGTGAAGCTTTCTTT
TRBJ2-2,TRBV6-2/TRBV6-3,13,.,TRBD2,CASSYAGDGELFF,TGTGCCAGCAGTTACGCGGGAGACGGGGAGCTGTTTTTT
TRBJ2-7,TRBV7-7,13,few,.,CASSSNFLGEQYF,TGTGCTAGCAGCTCAAATTTTTTAGGCGAGCAGTACTTC
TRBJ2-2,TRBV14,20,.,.,CASSQVMGTTVSHNTGELFF,TGTGCCAGCAGCCAAGTGATGGGGACAACGGTTTCTCATAACACCGGGGAGCTGTTTTTT
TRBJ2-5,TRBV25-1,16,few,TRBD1,CASSELGTGLQETQYF,TGTGCCAGCAGTGAATTGGGGACAGGGCTCCAAGAGACCCAGTACTTC
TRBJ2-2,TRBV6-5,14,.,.,CASSPTTGTGELFF,TGTGCCAGCAGTCCAACTACAGGGACCGGGGAGCTGTTTTTT
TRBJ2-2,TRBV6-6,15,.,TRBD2,CASSYFPAGTGELFF,TGTGCCAGCAGTTACTTCCCAGCGGGGACCGGGGAGCTGTTTTTT
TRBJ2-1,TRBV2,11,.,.,CASDGVHEQFF,TGTGCCAGCGATGGAGTCCATGAGCAGTTCTTC
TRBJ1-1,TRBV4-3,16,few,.,CASSQELPGMNTEAFF,TGCGCCAGCAGCCAAGAGCTGCCAGGGATGAACACTGAAGCTTTCTTT
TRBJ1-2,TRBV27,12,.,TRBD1,CASSTGAAGYTF,TGTGCCAGCAGCACAGGGGCGGCTGGCTACACCTTC
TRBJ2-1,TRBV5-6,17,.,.,CASSLVAGQGSYNEQFF,TGTGCCAGCAGCTTGGTAGCTGGGCAGGGCTCCTACAATGAGCAGTTCTTC
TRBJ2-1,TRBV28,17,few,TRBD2,CASSSPPSGSSYNEQFF,TGTGCCAGCAGTTCCCCCCCTAGCGGGAGCTCCTACAATGAGCAGTTCTTC
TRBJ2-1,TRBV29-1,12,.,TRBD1,CSSVTGYGEQFF,TGCAGCTCAGTGACAGGGTACGGTGAGCAGTTCTTC
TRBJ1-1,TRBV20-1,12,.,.,CSAETMNTEAFF,TGCAGTGCTGAGACCATGAACACTGAAGCTTTCTTT